A single sample gave rise to the 26 T cell receptor beta chains below, sequenced in a study of cytomegalovirus exposure and HLA in healthy donors (dated 2017 in TCRdb). The library was generated by the immunoSEQ multiplex PCR assay. For the multiplex PCR, a mixture combining 60 forward primers for TCR Vbeta segments and 13 reverse primers for TCR Jbeta segments was used. Entries here come from immuneACCESS through TCRdb and include only in-frame sequences with V and J called. Some clones fail to appear in such tables; in the studies checked, an unresolved V gene covers under half of the shortfall, and the cause of the remainder is unknown. The sample contains 150,000 to 200,000 clones, roughly 80% of them found a single time. Approximately 2.4% of the sample is taken by the ten largest. Sequences were obtained from PBMCs. Source of these receptors: a male donor in good health and CMV-seronegative.

V gene TRBV7-2 combines with J gene TRBJ2-5; 15 bases agree with TRBD2. Germline assignment: CDR1 SGHTA and CDR2 FQGNSA. The CDR3 runs to 17 residues. Losses at the gene ends were 5 bases for V and 4 bases for J; bases not matched to a gene: 8. Here the CDR3 DNA reads TGTGCCAGCAGCCCCCCGGGACTAGCGGGGGGCCGAGAGACCCAGTACTTC. This sequence encodes CASSPPGLAGGRETQYF.

The V gene is TRBV10-3, the J gene TRBJ2-3; 9 bases are a match to TRBD1. With V trimmed by 11 bases and J by 2 bases, 8 bases remained unmatched. Germline CDR1 and CDR2: ENHRY and SYGVKD. This CDR3 is built from 14 residues. The CDR3 DNA follows: TGTGCCGTAGTAGGGGACAGGGACACAGATACGCAGTATTTT. This encodes CAVVGDRDTDTQYF.

This rearrangement joins TRBV4-3 to TRBJ2-5; possible D gene TRBD1, 6 bases. CDR3 length: 15 amino acids. Trimming left V 4 bases short and J 2 bases short, with 14 bases between. Germline V gene data show CDR1 as LGHNA and CDR2 as YSLEER. CDR3 DNA sequence: TGCGCCAGCAGCCGGCGAGGGGGTGAACAAGAGACCCAGTACTTC. It encodes CASSRRGGEQETQYF.

A word on this clone: Germline is not matched at one junction end, which may reflect a read error. The CDR3 is CASRGDRGLF. The CDR3 DNA sequence: TGTGCCAGCAGGGGGGACAGGGGGTTGTTC. The chain joins TRBV2 to TRBJ1-2; TRBD1 matches 11 bases. The CDR3 is 10 residues long. CDR1 SNHLY and CDR2 FYNNEI come from the germline V gene. The full variable domain, completed using reference TRBV2 and TRBJ1-2, is EPEVTQTPSHQVTQMGQEVILRCVPISNHLYFYWYRQILGQKVEFLVSFYNNEISEKSEIFDDQFSVERPDGSNFTLKIRSTKLEDSAMYFCASRGDRGLFGSGTRLTVV.

The V call is TRBV18, the J call TRBJ1-4; 9 bases line up with TRBD1. The CDR3 is 16 residues long. J lost 8 bases, V lost 2 bases, and 9 bases had no gene match. Germline values: CDR1 KGHSH, CDR2 LQKENI. The CDR3 nucleotides are TGTGCCAGCTCACCAGGGCTGGGACAGGGTGGCGAAAAACTGTTTTTT. This translates into CASSPGLGQGGEKLFF.

The chain has TRBV18 and TRBJ1-1; 10 positions agree with TRBD1. Trimming cost V 4 bases and J 4 bases; bases outside gene matches: 3. The CDR3 is made up of 14 amino acids. Germline V gene lookup returns CDR1 KGHSH and CDR2 LQKENI. The CDR3 protein is CASSQRTGGTEAFF. In DNA form, the CDR3 reads TGTGCCAGCTCACAACGGACAGGGGGCACTGAAGCTTTCTTT.

Comment on this clone: A junction end diverges from the germline sequence, so it may reflect a read error. The V call is TRBV19, the J call TRBJ2-5, with D possibly being TRBD1 (6 bases). The CDR3 is made up of 14 amino acids. The germline gives CDR1 LNHDA, CDR2 SQIVND (reference sequence). CDR3 DNA: TGTGCCAGTAGTTTTCGACAGGACCATGAGACCCAGTACTTC. Translating gives CASSFRQDHETQYF.

The chain carries TRBV9 and TRBJ1-3; TRBD1 agrees at 9 bases. The germline CDR1 and CDR2 sequences are SGDLS and YYNGEE. The V gene end was trimmed by 4 bases and the J gene end by 1 base; junction bases not matched to a gene: 6. CDR3 length equals 16 residues. CDR3 coding DNA: TGTGCCAGCAGCCCATTGGGACAGGGTTCTGGAAACACCATATATTTT. Encoded protein: CASSPLGQGSGNTIYF.

The CDR3 region has the DNA TGTGCCAGCAGGGAGGGAATCACTGAAGCTTTCTTT. This gives the protein CASREGITEAFF. V gene TRBV7-2 combines with J gene TRBJ1-1, with D uncertain. Deletions cut 6 bases from V and 4 bases from J, with 9 bases between. Germline-derived CDR1 and CDR2 are SGHTA and FQGNSA. This CDR3 is 12 amino acids long.

The genes are TRBV27 and TRBJ1-1; no reliable D call. Germline CDR1 is MNHEY and CDR2 is SMNVEV (reference sequence). Trimming cost V 5 bases and J 0 bases, with 7 bases left between them. This CDR3 is built from 13 residues. The CDR3 bases are TGTGCCAGCAGTAAGTACATGAACACTGAAGCTTTCTTT. Amino acids: CASSKYMNTEAFF.

The chain is built from TRBV5-1 and TRBJ1-2; no clear D. Germline CDR1 SGHRS, CDR2 YFSETQ. The germline V and J ends were trimmed by 0 bases and 2 bases, with 8 bases remaining between them. This CDR3 comprises 14 residues. CDR3 region: CASSLVSGNYGYTF. The CDR3 bases are TGCGCCAGCAGCTTGGTATCCGGGAACTATGGCTACACCTTC.

V and J are TRBV4-3 and TRBJ2-6; the match to TRBD1 covers 8 bases. The J segment lost 2 bases and the V segment lost 6 bases, leaving 15 bases of the junction unmatched. Germline assignment: CDR1 LGHNA and CDR2 YSLEER. The CDR3 is made up of 19 amino acids. The CDR3 here is CASRPSSGGPRAGANVLTF. CDR3 sequence (DNA): TGCGCCAGCAGACCATCATCAGGGGGCCCTCGCGCTGGGGCCAACGTCCTGACTTTC.

The CDR3 reads CASRDRGVGEQYF. In DNA form, the CDR3 reads TGTGCCAGCCGGGACAGGGGCGTTGGCGAGCAGTACTTC. The chain couples TRBV6-1 to TRBJ2-7; TRBD1 agrees at 10 bases. Germline V gives CDR1 MNHNS, CDR2 SASEGT. V shed 8 bases and J 6 bases; nucleotides not matched to a gene: 7. The CDR3 spans 13 residues.

J is TRBJ1-1 and V is TRBV4-1; weak D call: TRBD1 (6 bases). Germline CDR1 MGHRA, CDR2 YSYEKL. There are 14 residues in the CDR3. V lost 2 bases, J lost 4 bases, and 11 bases lay in between. CDR3 nucleotides: TGCGCCAGCAGCCAATTAAGGGGGAGCACTGAAGCTTTCTTT. This encodes CASSQLRGSTEAFF.

The DNA for the CDR3 is TGTGCCAGCAGCTTGGAGGCGGTTTCCTATGGCTACACCTTC. Translated: CASSLEAVSYGYTF. This chain links TRBV5-5 with TRBJ1-2; D not resolved. Germline V CDR1 and CDR2: SGHKS, YYEKEE (reference sequence). The CDR3 extends over 14 amino acids. The germline V and J ends were trimmed by 0 bases and 4 bases, with 10 bases remaining between them.

The chain has TRBV7-6 and TRBJ2-5; a possible D gene is TRBD1 (5 bases). This CDR3 contains 16 residues. Deletions cut 5 bases from V and 4 bases from J, with 20 bases between. Germline CDR1 reads SGHVS; CDR2 reads FNYEAQ. CDR3 sequence: CASSTGVGRPVETQYF. Here the CDR3 DNA reads TGTGCCAGCAGCACCGGAGTGGGGCGGCCGGTAGAGACCCAGTACTTC.

V and J are TRBV5-6 and TRBJ1-2; D not certain. Trimming shortened V by 6 bases and J by 7 bases, and 16 bases separated the two germline ends. The germline gives CDR1 SGHDT, CDR2 YYEEEE. CDR3 length: 13 residues. In DNA, the CDR3 is TGTGCCAGCACTCTGGGGAGGGTGGGTGGCTACACCTTC. This sequence encodes CASTLGRVGGYTF.

In its sample, this clone was seen a few times. V usage is TRBV11-2 and J usage is TRBJ1-1; D unclear. This CDR3 has 11 residues. The germline V gene encodes CDR1 SGHAT and CDR2 FQNNGV. V gave up 5 bases and J gave up 12 bases, with 13 bases separating them. The CDR3 coding sequence is TGTGCCAGCAGCCTAACAACAGTTCCTTTCTTT. This encodes CASSLTTVPFF.

The V and J genes are TRBV20-1 and TRBJ2-7; D is unresolved. V lost 2 bases to trimming and J lost 2 bases, with 4 bases between them. There are 11 residues in the CDR3. CDR1 and CDR2 from the germline V gene are DFQATT and SNEGSKA (reference sequence). In DNA form, the CDR3 reads TGCAGTGCTAGACAGGCCTACGAGCAGTACTTC. Its protein product is CSARQAYEQYF.

This clone was counted once. The rearrangement links TRBV5-4 to TRBJ1-2; D gene uncertain. Germline V gives CDR1 SGHNT, CDR2 YYREEE (reference sequence). This CDR3 is 13 amino acids long. Trimming cost V 0 bases and J 4 bases, with 7 bases left between them. The CDR3 region has the DNA TGTGCCAGCAGCTTGGTTGACATCTATGGCTACACCTTC. Translated: CASSLVDIYGYTF.

This chain connects TRBV7-9 to TRBJ1-4; 8 bases agree with TRBD1. This CDR3 has 15 amino acids. V trimming: 0 bases; J trimming: 7 bases; junction bases outside the gene matches: 4. Germline CDR1 and CDR2: SEHNR and FQNEAQ (reference sequence). The CDR3 here is CASSLAHGQGEKLFF. The CDR3 DNA sequence: TGTGCCAGCAGCTTAGCGCATGGACAGGGTGAAAAACTGTTTTTT.

This clone was observed a single time. This chain joins TRBV5-1 and TRBJ1-1, with 9 nucleotides matching TRBD1. In germline, CDR1 is SGHRS, CDR2 YFSETQ. With V trimmed by 1 base and J by 1 base, 5 bases remained unmatched. This CDR3 has 16 amino acids. The CDR3 DNA follows: TGCGCCAGCAGCTTGCAGGGACAGGGAGCGAACACTGAAGCTTTCTTT. It encodes CASSLQGQGANTEAFF. The entire variable domain, with the rest obtained from reference TRBV5-1 and TRBJ1-1, is as follows: KAGVTQTPRYLIKTRGQQVTLSCSPISGHRSVSWYQQTPGQGLQFLFEYFSETQRNKGNFPGRFSGRQFSNSRSEMNVSTLELGDSALYLCASSLQGQGANTEAFFGQGTRLTVV.

This clone occurred once. CDR3 nucleotides: TGCAGCGTAGCCCGGACAGATACGCAGTATTTT. Translation gives CSVARTDTQYF. This chain links TRBV29-1 with TRBJ2-3, with no clear D. Germline V gene sequence: CDR1 SQVTM, CDR2 ANQGSEA. Trimming cost V 6 bases and J 3 bases, with 7 bases left between them. The CDR3 totals 11 residues.

The V call is TRBV27, the J call TRBJ1-4; D gene ambiguous. V was pared by 6 bases and J by 6 bases, with 14 bases between. Germline V gene data show CDR1 as MNHEY and CDR2 as SMNVEV (reference sequence). The length of the CDR3 is 14 residues. CDR3 nucleotide sequence: TGTGCCAGCAGCCCCGGCTACAGTTATGAAAAACTGTTTTTT. It is translated as CASSPGYSYEKLFF.

The rearrangement links TRBV6-5 to TRBJ1-1; 7 bases fit TRBD1. Unmatched junction bases numbered 8, after V lost 5 bases and J lost 8 bases. This CDR3 comprises 13 residues. The germline V gene encodes CDR1 MNHEY and CDR2 SVGAGI. Here the CDR3 reads CASSRDPQGEAFF. The CDR3 bases are TGTGCCAGCAGTCGTGACCCACAGGGGGAAGCTTTCTTT.

V gene TRBV29-1 combines with J gene TRBJ1-3, with TRBD1 identical over 7 bases. J gave up 4 bases and V 4 bases, and 1 base lay outside the gene matches. Germline V lookup: CDR1 SQVTM, CDR2 ANQGSEA. The CDR3 extends over 12 amino acids. The CDR3 is CSVGQGGNTIYF. The DNA of the CDR3 is TGCAGCGTTGGACAGGGAGGAAACACCATATATTTT.